The 27 T cell receptor beta chains below all came from one sample that was sequenced in a study of cytomegalovirus exposure and HLA in healthy donors. TCRdb's copy holds only in-frame clones and misses some; the assay was immunoSEQ multiplex PCR. The sample lists 55,000 to 80,000 clones, approximately 95% occurring once. The sample taken for sequencing was PBMCs. The receptors here all came from a woman aged 18-29 years in good health and CMV-seropositive.

The genes are TRBV5-1 and TRBJ2-2, with TRBD1 as a possible D gene (6 bases). This CDR3 region has 14 residues. Trimming took 4 bases from V and 3 from J, leaving 10 bases between them. Germline V gene sequence: CDR1 SGHRS, CDR2 YFSETQ. The CDR3 DNA sequence: TGCGCCAGCAGCCAGCCAGGGGACACCGGGGAGCTGTTTTTT. It specifies CASSQPGDTGELFF.

The chain combines TRBV7-8 with TRBJ2-1, with D possibly being TRBD2 (6 bases). Germline-derived CDR1 and CDR2 are SGHVS and FQNEAQ. The V end lost 5 bases, the J end lost 5 bases, and 10 bases lay between the germline ends. The CDR3 loop spans 13 amino acids. As DNA, the CDR3 is TGTGCCAGCAGCGCGGGACTCCACAATGAGCAGTTCTTC. Its protein product is CASSAGLHNEQFF.

The chain combines TRBV10-2 with TRBJ1-4; maybe TRBD1 (5 bases). Trimming left V 6 bases short and J 7 bases short, with 21 bases between. This CDR3 comprises 16 residues. Germline assignment: CDR1 WSHSY and CDR2 SAAADI. This CDR3 reads CASSPRRGGGAEKLFF. Written as DNA, the CDR3 is TGCGCCAGCAGCCCCAGAAGGGGTGGTGGCGCTGAAAAACTGTTTTTT.

This clone was observed a single time. The chain recombines TRBV5-1 with TRBJ2-2; weak D call: TRBD2 (7 bases). Germline loops: CDR1 SGHRS, CDR2 YFSETQ. CDR3 length: 15 amino acids. Trimming shortened V by 0 bases and J by 5 bases, and 11 bases separated the two germline ends. The CDR3, as DNA: TGCGCCAGCAGCTTGGTCGGGGGGCGTACCGGGGAGCTGTTTTTT. Its protein is CASSLVGGRTGELFF.

V usage is TRBV27 and J usage is TRBJ2-3, with TRBD2 matching over 9 bases. The length of the CDR3 is 14 residues. The V segment lost 2 bases and the J segment 6 bases; nucleotides outside the gene matches: 3. CDR1 is MNHEY and CDR2 is SMNVEV in the germline V gene (reference sequence). The CDR3 region is CASSLGTSSDTQYF. The CDR3 DNA sequence: TGTGCCAGCAGTTTAGGGACTAGCTCGGATACGCAGTATTTT.

This chain joins TRBV7-6 and TRBJ2-1; D might be TRBD1 (5 bases). The V gene lost 5 bases and the J gene lost 10 bases, with 24 bases spanning the gap. The CDR3 runs to 16 residues. The germline V gene has CDR1 SGHVS and CDR2 FNYEAQ. CDR3 amino acids: CASSTSGAVSQWEQFF. The CDR3 bases are TGTGCCAGCAGCACCTCTGGGGCAGTCTCCCAGTGGGAGCAGTTCTTC.

This chain joins TRBV28 and TRBJ2-7; D is possibly TRBD2 (5 bases). This CDR3 has 13 residues. The germline V gene has CDR1 MDHEN and CDR2 SYDVKM. With 6 bases removed from V and 5 bases from J, the gap between germline ends came to 14 bases. The CDR3 region has the DNA TGTGCCAGCAGCCGGGGTGGTCGGGACGAGCAGTACTTC. Translated, it gives CASSRGGRDEQYF.

CDR3 coding DNA: TGTGCCTGGAGTGTAGGATGGGCTCACTACGAGCAGTACTTC. It encodes CAWSVGWAHYEQYF. The chain combines TRBV30 with TRBJ2-7; no clear D gene. The CDR3 contains 14 residues. Germline-derived CDR1 and CDR2 are GTSNPN and SVGIG (reference sequence). Trimming took off 0 bases at V and 3 bases at J, with 12 bases between the two ends. The variable domain in full, with the rest retrieved from reference TRBV30 and TRBJ2-7, is SQTIHQWPATLVQPVGSPLSLECTVEGTSNPNLYWYRQAAGRGLQLLFYSVGIGQISSEVPQNLSASRPQDRQFILSSKKLLLSDSGFYLCAWSVGWAHYEQYFGPGTRLTVT.

The chain links TRBV7-3 to TRBJ2-3, with 11 bases aligning to TRBD2. V dropped 6 bases and J dropped 1; count of bases not matched to a gene: 3. Germline lookup yields CDR1 SGHTA and CDR2 FQGTGA. The CDR3 runs 15 residues. CDR3 loop: CASRLTSGGTDTQYF. The DNA for the CDR3 is TGTGCCAGCAGACTGACTAGCGGGGGCACAGATACGCAGTATTTT.

On this clone itself: One end of the junction varies from germline; a read error may be responsible. In DNA, the CDR3 is TGTGCCAGCAGCTTTCGGGGACAAATATTATCACTCCTCCACTTT. It yields the protein CASSFRGQILSLLHF. V is TRBV5-6 and J is TRBJ1-6; maybe TRBD1 (6 bases). The CDR3 length is 15 residues. The germline gives CDR1 SGHDT, CDR2 YYEEEE.

The chain recombines TRBV7-9 with TRBJ2-7; D gene uncertain. CDR1 and CDR2 from the germline V gene are SEHNR and FQNEAQ (reference sequence). The V end lost 0 bases, the J end lost 0 bases, and 12 bases lay between the germline ends. The CDR3 has 16 amino acids. Here the CDR3 DNA reads TGTGCCAGCAGCTTAGCGGTGTTGGAGAGCTCCTACGAGCAGTACTTC. This translates into CASSLAVLESSYEQYF.

The chain carries TRBV9 and TRBJ2-1; D remains ambiguous. This CDR3 has 18 residues. V gave up 0 bases and J gave up 2 bases, with 18 bases separating them. The germline gives CDR1 SGDLS, CDR2 YYNGEE. The DNA for the CDR3 is TGTGCCAGCAGCGTAGATGTCGTTAATCGGAGTCCCTACAATGAGCAGTTCTTC. Translating it yields CASSVDVVNRSPYNEQFF.

This clone was recorded once. The CDR3 is CASSPRGSSGNNEQFF. The CDR3 DNA reads as TGTGCCAGCAGCCCTAGGGGGTCTAGCGGCAACAATGAGCAGTTCTTC. This chain joins TRBV9 and TRBJ2-1, with D possibly matching TRBD2 (7 bases). The ends were cut back, 4 bases at V and 5 bases at J, with 19 bases in the middle. This CDR3 is built from 16 residues. From germline, CDR1 is SGDLS and CDR2 YYNGEE.

This clone was detected once. The chain has TRBV14 and TRBJ2-5, with 7 bases aligning to TRBD1. This CDR3 has 14 residues. CDR1 is SGHDN and CDR2 is FVKESK in the germline V gene. V shed 5 bases and J 1 base; nucleotides not matched to a gene: 4. CDR3 in DNA: TGTGCCAGCAGCGGACAGGCGCTCCAAGAGACCCAGTACTTC. This sequence encodes CASSGQALQETQYF. The full variable domain, completed using reference TRBV14 and TRBJ2-5, is EAGVTQFPSHSVIEKGQTVTLRCDPISGHDNLYWYRRVMGKEIKFLLHFVKESKQDESGMPNNRFLAERTGGTYSTLKVQPAELEDSGVYFCASSGQALQETQYFGPGTRLLVL.

The chain is built from TRBV5-1 and TRBJ2-7, with D maybe TRBD2 (5 bases). The CDR3 is made up of 14 amino acids. In germline, CDR1 is SGHRS, CDR2 YFSETQ. V lost 5 bases and J 2 bases, leaving 14 bases between the germline ends. The CDR3: CASRRAAATYEQYF. In nucleotides, the CDR3 is TGCGCCAGCAGGAGGGCAGCCGCTACCTACGAGCAGTACTTC.

The chain is built from TRBV15 and TRBJ2-7; 8 bases match TRBD2. Germline V gives CDR1 LNHNV, CDR2 YYDKDF (reference sequence). J gave up 5 bases and V 1 base, and 7 bases lay outside the gene matches. CDR3 length: 15 residues. Here the CDR3 DNA reads TGTGCCACCAGCAGAGTGTCCGGGAGGGGGAACGAGCAGTACTTC. Protein: CATSRVSGRGNEQYF.

The chain joins TRBV6-5 to TRBJ2-7; 7 bases agree with TRBD1. The CDR3 has 15 residues. Trimming removed 6 bases from V and 3 bases from J; junction bases left unmatched: 11. Germline V lookup: CDR1 MNHEY, CDR2 SVGAGI. The CDR3 sequence: CASRATGAGGYEQYF. The CDR3 region has the DNA TGTGCCAGCAGGGCAACAGGGGCAGGGGGCTACGAGCAGTACTTC.

The table lists this clone with a count of one. The chain carries TRBV9 and TRBJ1-5; TRBD1 matches at 9 bases. The CDR3 has 18 amino acids. J was trimmed by 7 bases and V by 4 bases; bases with no gene match: 18. Germline CDR1 SGDLS, CDR2 YYNGEE. The CDR3 spells CASSPIMTGTGSLQPQHF. Written as DNA, the CDR3 is TGTGCCAGCAGCCCAATAATGACCGGGACAGGGAGTTTGCAGCCCCAGCATTTT.

DNA of the CDR3: TGTGCCAGCGCGCCCGGGACAGGGTACGAGCAGTACTTC. Translation: CASAPGTGYEQYF. V usage is TRBV27 and J usage is TRBJ2-7, with 9 positions matching TRBD1. Germline CDR1 and CDR2: MNHEY and SMNVEV (reference sequence). CDR3 length equals 13 residues. V lost 8 bases and J lost 4; bases outside the gene matches: 6.

The rearrangement joins TRBV5-5 to TRBJ2-2; maybe TRBD1 (5 bases). Per the germline V gene, CDR1 is SGHKS and CDR2 is YYEKEE (reference sequence). The CDR3 is 18 amino acids. V shed 4 bases and J shed 1 base, with 20 bases lying between them. The CDR3: CASSGDSSRIGNTGELFF. DNA of the CDR3: TGTGCCAGCAGCGGCGACAGTAGTAGGATCGGGAACACCGGGGAGCTGTTTTTT.

V usage is TRBV6-5 and J usage is TRBJ2-2; 10 bases match TRBD2. CDR1 is MNHEY, CDR2 SVGAGI, per germline. V lost 5 bases, J lost 5 bases, and 5 bases stayed unmatched. The CDR3 runs to 15 residues. CDR3 DNA: TGTGCCAGCAGTCCCGGGACTAGCGATACCGGGGAGCTGTTTTTT. Its protein product is CASSPGTSDTGELFF.

The sample holds one count of this clone. The rearrangement joins TRBV18 to TRBJ1-1; TRBD1 matches at 7 bases. The CDR3 has 13 amino acids. The germline CDR1 and CDR2 sequences are KGHSH and LQKENI. Losses at the gene ends were 4 bases for V and 5 bases for J; bases not matched to a gene: 4. The CDR3 DNA reads TGTGCCAGCTCACAGGGGGCGATAACTGAAGCTTTCTTT. Translating it yields CASSQGAITEAFF.

The chain carries TRBV7-2 and TRBJ1-1; unclear D gene. The CDR3 contains 10 residues. V dropped 7 bases and J dropped 10 bases, with 10 bases sitting between them. Germline V gene data show CDR1 as SGHTA and CDR2 as FQGNSA. CDR3 region: CASNSPSAFF. In DNA, the CDR3 is TGTGCCAGCAACAGTCCCTCAGCTTTCTTT.

The chain uses TRBV30 and TRBJ2-1, with D perhaps TRBD1 (5 bases). V lost 0 bases and J lost 4, with 7 bases in between. The CDR3 spans 13 residues. Germline values: CDR1 GTSNPN, CDR2 SVGIG (reference sequence). In DNA, the CDR3 is TGTGCCTGGAGTGTTGGGGCTTACAATGAGCAGTTCTTC. This gives the protein CAWSVGAYNEQFF.

This clone has a single count. The chain carries TRBV29-1 and TRBJ1-5; 9 bases are a match to TRBD1. Losses at the gene ends were 6 bases for V and 4 bases for J; bases not matched to a gene: 4. The CDR3 runs to 13 residues. The germline gives CDR1 SQVTM, CDR2 ANQGSEA. The CDR3, as DNA: TGCAGCGTCGGGACAGGGAGGAATCAGCCCCAGCATTTT. Its translation: CSVGTGRNQPQHF. Supplemented by reference TRBV29-1 and TRBJ1-5, the full variable domain reads SAVISQKPSRDICQRGTSLTIQCQVDSQVTMMFWYRQQPGQSLTLIATANQGSEATYESGFVIDKFPISRPNLTFSTLTVSNMSPEDSSIYLCSVGTGRNQPQHFGDGTRLSIL.

This chain uses TRBV7-4 with TRBJ1-5; no clear D gene. This CDR3 is built from 13 residues. V gave up 1 base and J gave up 8 bases, with 9 bases separating them. Germline CDR1 reads SGHVT; CDR2 reads SQSDAQ. The CDR3 here is CASSLVPFEPQHF. The CDR3 DNA sequence: TGTGCCAGCAGCTTAGTTCCTTTTGAGCCCCAGCATTTT.

V and J are TRBV28 and TRBJ1-4; D is unclear. There are 14 residues in the CDR3. Deletions cut 7 bases from V and 8 bases from J, with 17 bases between. The germline V gene encodes CDR1 MDHEN and CDR2 SYDVKM. The CDR3 sequence: CASTLGVIKEKLFF. CDR3 bases: TGTGCCAGCACCCTCGGGGTAATTAAGGAAAAACTGTTTTTT.